This paragraph reports one T cell receptor (beta chain). Its specificity is not known. Collection yielded roughly 2.3 ml of blood per donor. TCRdb re-called the 5' RACE reads and catalogs CDR3 proteins one per entry, DNA excluded. This sample lists just under 45,000 distinct CDR3 sequences; its ten largest clones have 5% to 6.5%. These data originate in a study of monozygotic twins with inflammatory bowel disease. General observations from the study: Repertoire similarity matched across concordant and discordant twins, perhaps owing to limited power.

The CDR3 covers 16 residues. Germline loops: CDR1 KGHSH, CDR2 LQKENI. The chain employs TRBV18 and TRBJ2-7. Sequenced: blood. The TCR originated in a human donor with ulcerative colitis or Crohn's disease, or a healthy co-twin of an affected twin (not recorded which). The CDR3 sequence is CASSPFSTTSSYEQYF.